Listed below are T cell receptor beta chains from one sample, sequenced in a study of tumor-infiltrating lymphocytes in primary liver carcinoma. TCRdb reprocessed the multiplex PCR reads with MiXCR, giving one entry per CDR3 protein. The profile shows about 210,000 distinct CDR3 sequences, around three fifths of them singletons. The sample taken for sequencing was peripheral blood. These receptors were collected from a woman aged 55-69 years with primary liver carcinoma and hepatitis B virus infection. Each CDR3 is given with its conserved first and last residue. The D gene is left open where the match is weak. Not all rows give a size; the values are once, few, many and, for expanded clones, a class.

CDR3 DNA | CDR3 protein | clone size | V gene | D gene | J gene
TGTGCCTGCAGCTCCCGGGCGAGAGATTTTAATGAGCAGTTCTTC | CACSSRARDFNEQFF | - | TRBV11-2 | - | TRBJ2-1
TGTGCCATCAGTTTAGATCCCTGGGGGGGGGAGGTAAACACTGAAGCTTTCTTT | CAISLDPWGGEVNTEAFF | - | TRBV12-3/TRBV12-4 | - | TRBJ1-1
TGTGCCAGCAACTTAACTAGCGGGAGACTGAGCCCCTACGAGCAGTACTTC | CASNLTSGRLSPYEQYF | - | TRBV11-2 | TRBD2 | TRBJ2-7
TGTGCCAACAATCGACCATCCCCCTATGGTTACACCTTC | CANNRPSPYGYTF | - | TRBV6-1 | - | TRBJ1-2
TGTGCCAGCAGCCTCAGGGACTTTAGGGATACGCAGTATTTT | CASSLRDFRDTQYF | many | TRBV28 | - | TRBJ2-3
TGCGCCAGCAGCCAGAGGATAAAACGGGGGGGCGATAATTCACCCCTTCACTTT | CASSQRIKRGGDNSPLHF | once | TRBV5-1 | - | TRBJ1-6
TGTGCCAGCAGCTTAGATCGACTAGCGGGCTCTTTTGATACGCAATATTTT | CASSLDRLAGSFDTQYF | once | TRBV11-2 | TRBD2 | TRBJ2-3
TGTGCCAGCAGTTACTCCGGGGGGAACGCTGAAGCTTTCTTT | CASSYSGGNAEAFF | few | TRBV6-5 | - | TRBJ1-1
TGTGCCAGCAGCTTTAAAGGTATGGCGGGACAACGCCGCTACGAGCAGTACTTC | CASSFKGMAGQRRYEQYF | - | TRBV12-1 | - | TRBJ2-7
TGCAGCGTTGAAGGGTTGTGGAATGAGCAGTTCTTC | CSVEGLWNEQFF | many | TRBV29-1 | - | TRBJ2-1
TGTGCCACCGGTGATCCTTCGGCTAGCGGGAGGCAAACGAAGGAGACCCAGTACTTC | CATGDPSASGRQTKETQYF | - | TRBV24-1 | TRBD2 | TRBJ2-5
TGTGCCAGCAACTTAGATAGGGGACTAGTCCCCGAGCAGTGCTTC | CASNLDRGLVPEQCF | once | TRBV11-2 | TRBD2 | TRBJ2-7
TGTGTCACCAGAGCGGCTAGCGGTAATGAGCAGTTCTTC | CVTRAASGNEQFF | - | TRBV24-1 | TRBD2 | TRBJ2-1
TGTGCCAGCAGCCGCACGACGACATGTGGCCACGAGCAGTACTTC | CASSRTTTCGHEQYF | - | TRBV6-5 | - | TRBJ2-7
TGTGCCAGCAGCATAGGGGCACCAACTAGCGGGAGGCGGAATGAGCAGTTCTTC | CASSIGAPTSGRRNEQFF | - | TRBV11-2 | TRBD2 | TRBJ2-1
TGTGCCAGCAGCGCGCAGGAACCCGGGGAGCTGTTTTTT | CASSAQEPGELFF | - | TRBV9 | - | TRBJ2-2
TGTGCCAGCAGCTTTAGAGTAGCGGGAGATTCCGGGGAGCTGTTTTTT | CASSFRVAGDSGELFF | - | TRBV11-2 | TRBD2 | TRBJ2-2
TGTGCCAGCAGTTCTTACAATAGCAATCAGCCCCAGCATTTT | CASSSYNSNQPQHF | few | TRBV28 | - | TRBJ1-5
TGTGCCAGCGCCATCATAGCGGGAGCGGGGTACAATGAGCAGTTCTTC | CASAIIAGAGYNEQFF | - | TRBV6-4 | TRBD2 | TRBJ2-1
TGTGCCAGAAGCTACGACCCCAATCAGCCCCAGCATTTT | CARSYDPNQPQHF | few | TRBV5-3 | - | TRBJ1-5
TGTGCCAGCAGTCTATCCACCGGCGGCAAATTTAGCAATCAGCCCCAGCATTTT | CASSLSTGGKFSNQPQHF | many | TRBV12-3/TRBV12-4 | - | TRBJ1-5
TGTGCCATCAGTGTGGGGTCGGCGAAGGACTACGAGCAGTACTTC | CAISVGSAKDYEQYF | many | TRBV10-3 | - | TRBJ2-7
TGTGCCAGCAGAACCCCAGGGGGCACAGATACGCAGTATTTT | CASRTPGGTDTQYF | many | TRBV11-2 | - | TRBJ2-3
TGTGCCAGCGGCTTATACAGGGGCGCCTACGGGCAGTACTTC | CASGLYRGAYGQYF | - | TRBV11-2 | TRBD1 | TRBJ2-7
TGTGTCAGCAGCCTACTGTCTAAGGGGGGAACAGAAACGCAGTATTTT | CVSSLLSKGGTETQYF | - | TRBV11-2 | - | TRBJ2-3
TGTGCCAGCAGGTCCCCCGGGGGGCGTGGGAGTAACATTCAGTATTTC | CASRSPGGRGSNIQYF | - | TRBV11-2 | - | TRBJ2-4
TGTGCCAGCAGCTTAGCTAGGGGGAGGGCCTACGAGCAGTACTTC | CASSLARGRAYEQYF | many | TRBV11-2 | - | TRBJ2-7
TGTGCCACCAGTGACCCGTCCGGGACTAGCGGGCTTAGCTCCTACAATGAGCAGTTCTTC | CATSDPSGTSGLSSYNEQFF | - | TRBV24-1 | TRBD2 | TRBJ2-1
TGTGCCAGCAGTTACGGGGGGGATTATGACTACACCTTC | CASSYGGDYDYTF | - | TRBV6-5 | - | TRBJ1-2
TGTGCCAATCTAGTCGGGGCTAGCGTTGATACGCAGTATTTT | CANLVGASVDTQYF | once | TRBV6-1 | - | TRBJ2-3
TGTGCCAGCAGTGAAGAGGAACAGCTGTATGGCTACACCTTC | CASSEEEQLYGYTF | many | TRBV6-1 | - | TRBJ1-2
TGCAGCCTTGCAGACAAATCCTATGGCTACACCTTC | CSLADKSYGYTF | once | TRBV29-1 | - | TRBJ1-2
TGTGCCAGCAGTCCAGCAGGGGGCGAGTTGGCCAAAAACATTCAGTACTTC | CASSPAGGELAKNIQYF | - | TRBV6-5 | TRBD1 | TRBJ2-4
TGTGCCAGCAGTTCCCCCCCGCGACTACCCCAGAGAGGGAGGTACAATGAGCAGTTCTTC | CASSSPPRLPQRGRYNEQFF | - | TRBV12-3/TRBV12-4 | - | TRBJ2-1
TGTGCCACATCTCGTAAGTCTGGGGCCAACGTCCTGACTTTC | CATSRKSGANVLTF | many | TRBV6-1 | - | TRBJ2-6
TGCGCCAGCAGCCTAGGGACAGGGGACAGAACTGAAGCTTTCTTT | CASSLGTGDRTEAFF | - | TRBV5-1 | TRBD1 | TRBJ1-1
TGTGCCAACAGTACTACCGCCGGGACGGTCTACGAGCAGTGCTTC | CANSTTAGTVYEQCF | - | TRBV28 | - | TRBJ2-7
TGTGCCAGCTTCTTAGGGATATACAATGAGCAGTTCTTC | CASFLGIYNEQFF | many | TRBV6-1 | - | TRBJ2-1
TGCAGCATTGAAGGGACTATCGGGAGGCCCTACAATGAGCAGTTCTTC | CSIEGTIGRPYNEQFF | - | TRBV29-1 | TRBD2 | TRBJ2-1
TGTGCCAGCAGCGGGGCTTGCGGGATCACCGGGGAGCTGTTTTTT | CASSGACGITGELFF | - | TRBV11-2 | - | TRBJ2-2
TGTGCCTCAAGCCTAGGATTTGGGGTTAATGAGCAGTTCTTC | CASSLGFGVNEQFF | - | TRBV10-3 | - | TRBJ2-1
TGCGCCAGCAGCTTAAGCAGCGTGGGCTACACCTTC | CASSLSSVGYTF | - | TRBV11-2 | - | TRBJ1-2
TGCGCCAGCAGTGACAGGGGTTCCGGGCAGTACTTC | CASSDRGSGQYF | once | TRBV10-2 | - | TRBJ2-7
TGTGCCAGCAGCTCATGGGACGGCTTCAATGAGCAGTTCTTC | CASSSWDGFNEQFF | - | TRBV7-8 | - | TRBJ2-1
TGTGCCAGCAGTGGGGGACAGATTAGCAATCAGCCCCAGCATTTT | CASSGGQISNQPQHF | many | TRBV6-1 | TRBD1 | TRBJ1-5
TGTGCCAGCAGTTACACCACCCCCCGCCTGTTCAGAAGCAATCAGCCCCAGCATTTT | CASSYTTPRLFRSNQPQHF | - | TRBV6-2/TRBV6-3 | - | TRBJ1-5
TGTGCCAGCAGTTTCTCCGGGACTATCGATGAGCAGTTCTTC | CASSFSGTIDEQFF | - | TRBV28 | TRBD2 | TRBJ2-1
TGTACCAGCACATACAGTACCCGAGGCAATGAGCAGTTCTTC | CTSTYSTRGNEQFF | - | TRBV6-5 | - | TRBJ2-1
TGTGCCAGCAGCCCGTTATGGGACTCGGAGGGGGGCTACACCTTC | CASSPLWDSEGGYTF | few | TRBV5-6 | - | TRBJ1-2
TGTGCCAGTATCGCTGGGACAGGGCGTAACACTGAAGCTTTCTTT | CASIAGTGRNTEAFF | - | TRBV19 | TRBD1 | TRBJ1-1